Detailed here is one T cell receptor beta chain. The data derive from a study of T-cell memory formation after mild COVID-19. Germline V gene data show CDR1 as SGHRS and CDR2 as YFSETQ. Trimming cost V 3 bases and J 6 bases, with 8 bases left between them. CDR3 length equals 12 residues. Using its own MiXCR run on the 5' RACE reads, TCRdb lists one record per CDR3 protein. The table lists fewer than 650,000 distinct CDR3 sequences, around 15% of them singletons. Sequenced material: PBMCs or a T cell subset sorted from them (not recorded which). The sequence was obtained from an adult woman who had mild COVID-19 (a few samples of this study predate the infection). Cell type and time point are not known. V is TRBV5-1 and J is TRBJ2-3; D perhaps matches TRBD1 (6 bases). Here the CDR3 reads CASSWDIDTQYF. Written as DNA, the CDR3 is TGCGCCAGCAGCTGGGACATCGATACGCAGTATTTT.